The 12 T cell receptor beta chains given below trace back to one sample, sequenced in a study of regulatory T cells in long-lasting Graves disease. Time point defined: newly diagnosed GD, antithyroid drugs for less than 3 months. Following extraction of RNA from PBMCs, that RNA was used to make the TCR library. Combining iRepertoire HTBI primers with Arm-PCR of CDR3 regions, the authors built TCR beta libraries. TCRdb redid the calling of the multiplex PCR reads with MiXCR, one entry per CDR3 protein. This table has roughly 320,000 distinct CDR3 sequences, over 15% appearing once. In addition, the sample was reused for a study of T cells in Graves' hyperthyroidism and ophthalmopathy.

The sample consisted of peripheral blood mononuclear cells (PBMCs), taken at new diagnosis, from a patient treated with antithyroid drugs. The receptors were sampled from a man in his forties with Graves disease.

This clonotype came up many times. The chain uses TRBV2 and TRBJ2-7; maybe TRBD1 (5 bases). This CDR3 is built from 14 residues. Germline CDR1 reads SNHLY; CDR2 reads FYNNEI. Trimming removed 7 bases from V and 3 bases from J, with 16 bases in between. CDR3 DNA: TGTGCCAGCACCCTGAATGGGGCAGACTACGAGCAGTACTTC. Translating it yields CASTLNGADYEQYF.

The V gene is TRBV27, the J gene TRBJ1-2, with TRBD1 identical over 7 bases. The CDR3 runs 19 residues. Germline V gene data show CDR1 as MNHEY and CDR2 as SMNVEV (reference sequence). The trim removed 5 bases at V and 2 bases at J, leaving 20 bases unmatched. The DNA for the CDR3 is TGTGCCAGCAGTCCAAACCCGACAGGGTCGAGAGGATGGAACTATGGCTACACCTTC. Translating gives CASSPNPTGSRGWNYGYTF.

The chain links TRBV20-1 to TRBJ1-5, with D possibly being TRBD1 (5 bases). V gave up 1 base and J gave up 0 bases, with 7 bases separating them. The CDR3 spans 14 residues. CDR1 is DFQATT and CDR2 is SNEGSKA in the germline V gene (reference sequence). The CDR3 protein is CSARVQGSNQPQHF. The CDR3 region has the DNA TGCAGTGCTAGAGTCCAGGGTAGCAATCAGCCCCAGCATTTT.

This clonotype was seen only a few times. The CDR3, as DNA: TGTGCCAGCAGCTTACGGGGGACCTATCAGCCCCAGCATTTT. Translating gives CASSLRGTYQPQHF. This sequence joins TRBV7-2 and TRBJ1-5, with a possible D match to TRBD1 (5 bases). Per germline, CDR1 SGHTA and CDR2 FQGNSA. V shed 2 bases and J shed 5 bases, with 10 bases lying between them. The CDR3 extends over 14 amino acids.

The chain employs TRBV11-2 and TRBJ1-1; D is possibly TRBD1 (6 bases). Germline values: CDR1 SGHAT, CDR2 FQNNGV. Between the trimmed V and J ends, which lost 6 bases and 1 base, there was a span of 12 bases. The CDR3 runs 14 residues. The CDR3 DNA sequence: TGTGCCAGCAGATTTGGACAGAGGAACACTGAAGCTTTCTTT. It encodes CASRFGQRNTEAFF.

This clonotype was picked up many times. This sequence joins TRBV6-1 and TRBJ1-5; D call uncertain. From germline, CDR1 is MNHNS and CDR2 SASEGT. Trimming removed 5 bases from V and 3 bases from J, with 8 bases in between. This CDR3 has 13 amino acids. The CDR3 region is CASSPGHNQPQHF. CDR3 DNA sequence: TGTGCCAGCAGTCCCGGGCACAATCAGCCCCAGCATTTT.

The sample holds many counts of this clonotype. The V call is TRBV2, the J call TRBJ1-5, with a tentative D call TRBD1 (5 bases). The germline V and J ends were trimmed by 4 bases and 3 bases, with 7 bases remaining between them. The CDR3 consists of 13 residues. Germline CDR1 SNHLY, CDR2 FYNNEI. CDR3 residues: CASSGQYNQPQHF. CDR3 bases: TGTGCCAGCAGTGGACAGTACAATCAGCCCCAGCATTTT.

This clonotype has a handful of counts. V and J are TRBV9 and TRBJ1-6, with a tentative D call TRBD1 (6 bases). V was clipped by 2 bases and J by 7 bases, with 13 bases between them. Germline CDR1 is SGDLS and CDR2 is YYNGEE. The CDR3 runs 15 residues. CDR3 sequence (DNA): TGTGCCAGCAGCGTCGGGGGCGCGGGGAATTCACCCCTCCACTTT. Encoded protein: CASSVGGAGNSPLHF.

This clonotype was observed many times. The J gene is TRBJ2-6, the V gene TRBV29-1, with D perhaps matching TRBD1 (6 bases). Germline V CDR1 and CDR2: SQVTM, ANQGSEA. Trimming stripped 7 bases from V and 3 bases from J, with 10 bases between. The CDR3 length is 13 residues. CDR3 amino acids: CSAGTLGANVLTF. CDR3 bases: TGCAGCGCCGGGACACTTGGGGCCAACGTCCTGACTTTC.

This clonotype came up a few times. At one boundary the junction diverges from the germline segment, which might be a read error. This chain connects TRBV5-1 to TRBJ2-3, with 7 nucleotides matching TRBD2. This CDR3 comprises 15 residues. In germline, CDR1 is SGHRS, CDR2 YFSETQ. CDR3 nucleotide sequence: TGCGCCGGCAGCTTTTCCAGCGGGACGACAGATACGCAGTATTTT. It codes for CAGSFSSGTTDTQYF.

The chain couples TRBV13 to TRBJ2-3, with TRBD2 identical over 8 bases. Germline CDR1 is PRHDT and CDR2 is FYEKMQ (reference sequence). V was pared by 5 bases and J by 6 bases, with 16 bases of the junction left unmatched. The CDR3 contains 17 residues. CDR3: CASSPGEGLGDNDTQYF. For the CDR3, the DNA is TGTGCCAGCAGCCCCGGTGAGGGACTAGGGGACAATGATACGCAGTATTTT.

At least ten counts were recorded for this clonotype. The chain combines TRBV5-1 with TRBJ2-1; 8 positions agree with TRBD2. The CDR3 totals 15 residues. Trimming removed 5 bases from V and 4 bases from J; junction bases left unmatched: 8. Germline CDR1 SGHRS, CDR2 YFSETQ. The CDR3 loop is CASRMTGGGYNEQFF. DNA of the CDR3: TGCGCCAGCAGGATGACGGGGGGGGGATACAATGAGCAGTTCTTC.